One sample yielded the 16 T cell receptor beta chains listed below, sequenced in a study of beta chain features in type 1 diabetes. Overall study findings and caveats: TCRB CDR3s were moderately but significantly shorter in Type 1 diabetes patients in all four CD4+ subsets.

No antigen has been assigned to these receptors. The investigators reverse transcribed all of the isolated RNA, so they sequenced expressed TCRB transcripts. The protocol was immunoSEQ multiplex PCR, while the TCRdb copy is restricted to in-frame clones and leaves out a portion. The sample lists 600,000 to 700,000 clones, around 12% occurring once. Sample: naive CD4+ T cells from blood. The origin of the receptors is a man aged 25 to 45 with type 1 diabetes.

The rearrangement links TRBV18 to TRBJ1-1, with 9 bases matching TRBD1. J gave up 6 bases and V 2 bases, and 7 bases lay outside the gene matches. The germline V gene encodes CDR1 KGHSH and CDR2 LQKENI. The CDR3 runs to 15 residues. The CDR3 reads CASSPSQGALAEAFF. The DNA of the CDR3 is TGTGCCAGCTCACCATCACAGGGGGCGCTGGCTGAAGCTTTCTTT. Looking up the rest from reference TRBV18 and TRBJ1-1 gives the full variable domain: NAGVMQNPRHLVRRRGQEARLRCSPMKGHSHVYWYRQLPEEGLKFMVYLQKENIIDESGMPKERFSAEFPKEGPSILRIQQVVRGDSAAYFCASSPSQGALAEAFFGQGTRLTVV.

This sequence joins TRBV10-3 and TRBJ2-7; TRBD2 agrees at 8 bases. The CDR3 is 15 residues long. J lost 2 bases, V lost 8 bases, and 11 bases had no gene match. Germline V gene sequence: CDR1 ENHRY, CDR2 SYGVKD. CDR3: CAILGGAGVTYEQYF. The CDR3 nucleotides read TGTGCCATCCTCGGGGGAGCGGGGGTAACCTACGAGCAGTACTTC.

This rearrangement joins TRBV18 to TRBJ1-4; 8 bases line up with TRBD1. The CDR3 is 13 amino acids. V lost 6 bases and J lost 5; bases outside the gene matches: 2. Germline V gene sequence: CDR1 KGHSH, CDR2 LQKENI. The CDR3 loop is CASSRTGNEKLFF. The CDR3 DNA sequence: TGTGCCAGCTCTAGGACAGGGAATGAAAAACTGTTTTTT.

CDR3 bases: TGCGCCAGCAGCCTGGGCGCAGCTAACACCGGGGAGCTGTTTTTT. This sequence encodes CASSLGAANTGELFF. The V call is TRBV5-1, the J call TRBJ2-2; no clear D gene. The CDR3 totals 15 residues. The V end lost 4 bases, the J end lost 2 bases, and 12 bases lay between the germline ends. CDR1 and CDR2 (germline): SGHRS, YFSETQ. The variable domain in full, completed from reference TRBV5-1 and TRBJ2-2, reads KAGVTQTPRYLIKTRGQQVTLSCSPISGHRSVSWYQQTPGQGLQFLFEYFSETQRNKGNFPGRFSGRQFSNSRSEMNVSTLELGDSALYLCASSLGAANTGELFFGEGSRLTVL.

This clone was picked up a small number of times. The CDR3 is CASSVGGPSQLRYTF. As DNA, the CDR3 is TGTGCCAGCAGCGTAGGGGGACCATCACAACTGCGCTACACCTTC. The chain joins TRBV9 to TRBJ1-2; possible D gene TRBD1, 5 bases. The CDR3 is 15 amino acids. The germline CDR1 and CDR2 sequences are SGDLS and YYNGEE. With 0 bases removed from V and 9 bases from J, the gap between germline ends came to 18 bases.

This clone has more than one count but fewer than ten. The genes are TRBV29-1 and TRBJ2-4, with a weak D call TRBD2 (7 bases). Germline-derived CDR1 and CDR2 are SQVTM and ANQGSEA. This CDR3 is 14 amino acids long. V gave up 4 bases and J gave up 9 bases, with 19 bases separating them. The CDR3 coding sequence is TGCAGCGTTGTGCGACGGGGGGCGGAGGGCATTCAGTACTTC. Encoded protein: CSVVRRGAEGIQYF.

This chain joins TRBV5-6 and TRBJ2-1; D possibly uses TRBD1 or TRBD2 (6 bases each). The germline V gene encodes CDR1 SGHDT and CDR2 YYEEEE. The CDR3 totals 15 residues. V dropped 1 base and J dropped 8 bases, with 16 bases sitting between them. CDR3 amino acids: CASSLRGAMLHEQFF. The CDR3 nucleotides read TGTGCCAGCAGCTTGAGGGGGGCAATGCTACATGAGCAGTTCTTC.

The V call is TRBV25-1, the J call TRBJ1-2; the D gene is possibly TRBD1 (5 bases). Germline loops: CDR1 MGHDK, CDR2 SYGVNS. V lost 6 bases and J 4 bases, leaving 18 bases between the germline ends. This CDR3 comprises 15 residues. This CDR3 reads CASRPNAGLLYGYTF. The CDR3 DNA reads TGTGCCAGCAGACCAAACGCGGGACTTCTCTATGGCTACACCTTC.

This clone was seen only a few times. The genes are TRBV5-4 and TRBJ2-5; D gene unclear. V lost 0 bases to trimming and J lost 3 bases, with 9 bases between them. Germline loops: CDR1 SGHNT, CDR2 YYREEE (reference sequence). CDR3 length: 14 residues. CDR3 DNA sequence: TGTGCCAGCAGCTTGGTCGGAGCCAAAGAGACCCAGTACTTC. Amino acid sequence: CASSLVGAKETQYF. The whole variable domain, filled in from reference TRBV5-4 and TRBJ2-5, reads ETGVTQSPTHLIKTRGQQVTLRCSSQSGHNTVSWYQQALGQGPQFIFQYYREEENGRGNFPPRFSGLQFPNYSSELNVNALELDDSALYLCASSLVGAKETQYFGPGTRLLVL.

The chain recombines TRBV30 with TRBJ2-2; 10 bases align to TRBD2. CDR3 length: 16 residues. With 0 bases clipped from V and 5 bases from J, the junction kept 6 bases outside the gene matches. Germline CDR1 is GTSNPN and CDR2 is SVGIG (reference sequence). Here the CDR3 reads CAWSVASGGATGELFF. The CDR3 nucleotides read TGTGCCTGGAGTGTCGCCAGCGGGGGGGCTACCGGGGAGCTGTTTTTT.

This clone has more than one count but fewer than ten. CDR3 coding DNA: TGTGCCAGCAGCTTAGTAGAGGGATACCTGCGCTATGGCTACACCTTC. It yields the protein CASSLVEGYLRYGYTF. The chain employs TRBV7-2 and TRBJ1-2; no reliable D call. Between the trimmed V and J ends, which lost 1 base and 4 bases, there was a span of 16 bases. Germline V gene data show CDR1 as SGHTA and CDR2 as FQGNSA. The CDR3 has 16 amino acids. The variable domain in full, with the rest retrieved from reference TRBV7-2 and TRBJ1-2, is GAGVSQSPSNKVTEKGKDVELRCDPISGHTALYWYRQSLGQGLEFLIYFQGNSAPDKSGLPSDRFSAERTGGSVSTLTIQRTQQEDSAVYLCASSLVEGYLRYGYTFGSGTRLTVV.

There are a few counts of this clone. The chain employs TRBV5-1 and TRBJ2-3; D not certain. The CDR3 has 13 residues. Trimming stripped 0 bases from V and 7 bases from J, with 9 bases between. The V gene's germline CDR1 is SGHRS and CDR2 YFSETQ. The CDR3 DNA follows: TGCGCCAGCAGCTTGGCTAAAGACAATACGCAGTATTTT. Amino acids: CASSLAKDNTQYF.

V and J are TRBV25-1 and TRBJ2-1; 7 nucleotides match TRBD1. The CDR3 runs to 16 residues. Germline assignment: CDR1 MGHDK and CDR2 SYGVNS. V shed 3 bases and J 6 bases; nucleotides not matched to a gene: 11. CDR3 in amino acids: CASSDTGVRPPNEQFF. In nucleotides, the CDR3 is TGTGCCAGCAGTGATACAGGGGTGAGGCCCCCCAATGAGCAGTTCTTC. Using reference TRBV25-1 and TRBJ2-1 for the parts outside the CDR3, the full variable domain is EADIYQTPRYLVIGTGKKITLECSQTMGHDKMYWYQQDPGMELHLIHYSYGVNSTEKGDLSSESTVSRIRTEHFPLTLESARPSHTSQYLCASSDTGVRPPNEQFFGPGTRLTVL.

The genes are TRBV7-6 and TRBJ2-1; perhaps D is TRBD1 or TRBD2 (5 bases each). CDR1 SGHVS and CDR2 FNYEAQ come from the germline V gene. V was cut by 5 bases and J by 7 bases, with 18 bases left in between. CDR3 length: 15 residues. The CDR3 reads CASSVPGRKENEQFF. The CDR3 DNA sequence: TGTGCCAGCAGCGTACCGGGACGGAAAGAGAATGAGCAGTTCTTC.

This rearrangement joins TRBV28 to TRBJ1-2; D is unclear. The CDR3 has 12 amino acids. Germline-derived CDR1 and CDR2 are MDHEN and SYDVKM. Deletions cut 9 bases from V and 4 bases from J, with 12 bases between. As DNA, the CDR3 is TGTGCCAGTTCGGGCTTTCCCTATGGCTACACCTTC. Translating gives CASSGFPYGYTF.

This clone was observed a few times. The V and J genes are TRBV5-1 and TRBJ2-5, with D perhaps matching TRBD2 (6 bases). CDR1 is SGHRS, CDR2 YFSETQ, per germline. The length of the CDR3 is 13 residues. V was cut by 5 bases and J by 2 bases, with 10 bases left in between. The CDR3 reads CASRRDTQETQYF. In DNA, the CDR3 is TGCGCCAGCAGGCGGGATACACAAGAGACCCAGTACTTC.